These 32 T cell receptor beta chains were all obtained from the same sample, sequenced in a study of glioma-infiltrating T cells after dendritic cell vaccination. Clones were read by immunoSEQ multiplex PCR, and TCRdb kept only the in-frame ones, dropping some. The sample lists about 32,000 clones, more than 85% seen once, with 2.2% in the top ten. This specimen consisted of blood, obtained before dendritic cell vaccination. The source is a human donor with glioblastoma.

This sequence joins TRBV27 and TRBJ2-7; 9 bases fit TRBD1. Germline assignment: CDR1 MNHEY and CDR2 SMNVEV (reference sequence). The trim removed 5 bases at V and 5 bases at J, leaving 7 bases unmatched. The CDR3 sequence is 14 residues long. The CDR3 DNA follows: TGTGCCAGCAGTCCCCGGGACAGGGATCACGAGCAGTACTTC. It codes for CASSPRDRDHEQYF.

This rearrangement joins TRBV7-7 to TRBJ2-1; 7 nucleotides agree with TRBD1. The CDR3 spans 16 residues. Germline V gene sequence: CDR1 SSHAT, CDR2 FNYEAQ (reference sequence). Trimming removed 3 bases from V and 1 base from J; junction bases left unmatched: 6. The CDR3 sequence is CASSLATGWSYNEQFF. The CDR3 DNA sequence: TGTGCCAGCAGCTTGGCGACAGGGTGGTCCTACAATGAGCAGTTCTTC.

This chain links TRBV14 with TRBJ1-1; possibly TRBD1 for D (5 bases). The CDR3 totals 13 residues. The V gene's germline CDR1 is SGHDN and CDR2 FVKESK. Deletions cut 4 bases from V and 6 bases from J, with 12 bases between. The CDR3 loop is CASSPQGFAEAFF. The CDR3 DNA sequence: TGTGCCAGCAGCCCTCAGGGTTTCGCTGAAGCTTTCTTT.

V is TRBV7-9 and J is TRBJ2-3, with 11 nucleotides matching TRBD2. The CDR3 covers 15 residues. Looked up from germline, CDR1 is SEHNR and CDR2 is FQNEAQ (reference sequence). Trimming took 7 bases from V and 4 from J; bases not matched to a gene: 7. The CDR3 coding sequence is TGTGCCAGCAAAAAGACTAGCGGGGACGCAGATACGCAGTATTTT. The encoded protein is CASKKTSGDADTQYF.

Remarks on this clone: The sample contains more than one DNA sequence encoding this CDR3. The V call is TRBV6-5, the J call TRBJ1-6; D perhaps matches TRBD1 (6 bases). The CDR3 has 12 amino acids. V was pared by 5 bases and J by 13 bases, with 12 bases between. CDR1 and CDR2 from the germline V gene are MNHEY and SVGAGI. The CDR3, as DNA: TGTGCCAGCAGTACAGGGTCGTCCCCCCTCCACTTT. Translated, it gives CASSTGSSPLHF.

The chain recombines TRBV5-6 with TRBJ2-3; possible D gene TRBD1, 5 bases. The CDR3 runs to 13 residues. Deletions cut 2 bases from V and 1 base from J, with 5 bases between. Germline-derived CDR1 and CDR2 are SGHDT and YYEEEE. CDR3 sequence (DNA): TGTGCCAGCAGCTTAGGGGGCACAGATACGCAGTATTTT. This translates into CASSLGGTDTQYF.

CDR3 sequence: CAWNARGPAETQYF. DNA for the CDR3: TGTGCCTGGAATGCCAGGGGCCCTGCGGAGACCCAGTACTTC. The V gene is TRBV30, the J gene TRBJ2-7; possibly TRBD1 for D (6 bases). The J call may be incorrect, as the DNA end agrees better with TRBJ2-5. The CDR3 spans 14 residues. Germline lookup yields CDR1 GTSNPN and CDR2 SVGIG (reference sequence).

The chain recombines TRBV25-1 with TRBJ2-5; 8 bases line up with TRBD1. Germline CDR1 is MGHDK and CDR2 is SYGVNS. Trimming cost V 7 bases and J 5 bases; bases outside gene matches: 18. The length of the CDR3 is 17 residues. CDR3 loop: CASTKSRQGALGETQYF. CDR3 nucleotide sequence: TGTGCCAGCACCAAATCGAGGCAGGGGGCGCTAGGGGAGACCCAGTACTTC. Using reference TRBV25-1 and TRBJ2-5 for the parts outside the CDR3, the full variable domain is EADIYQTPRYLVIGTGKKITLECSQTMGHDKMYWYQQDPGMELHLIHYSYGVNSTEKGDLSSESTVSRIRTEHFPLTLESARPSHTSQYLCASTKSRQGALGETQYFGPGTRLLVL.

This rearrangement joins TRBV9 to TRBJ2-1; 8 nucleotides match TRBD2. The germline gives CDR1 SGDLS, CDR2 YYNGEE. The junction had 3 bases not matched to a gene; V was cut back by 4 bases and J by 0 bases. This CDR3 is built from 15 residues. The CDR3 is CASSPRGDSYNEQFF. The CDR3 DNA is TGTGCCAGCAGCCCGCGGGGGGACTCCTACAATGAGCAGTTCTTC.

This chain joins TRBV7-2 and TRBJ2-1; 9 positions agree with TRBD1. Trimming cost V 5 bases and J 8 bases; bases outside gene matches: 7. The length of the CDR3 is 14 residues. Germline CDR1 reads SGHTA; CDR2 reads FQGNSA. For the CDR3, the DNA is TGTGCCAGCAGCACCGGGACAGGGCTCCATGAGCAGTTCTTC. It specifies CASSTGTGLHEQFF.

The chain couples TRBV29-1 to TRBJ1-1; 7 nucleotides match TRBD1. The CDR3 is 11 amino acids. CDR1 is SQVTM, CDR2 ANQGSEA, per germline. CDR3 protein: CRGQGGTEAFF. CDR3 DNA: TGCAGGGGGCAGGGGGGCACTGAAGCTTTCTTT.

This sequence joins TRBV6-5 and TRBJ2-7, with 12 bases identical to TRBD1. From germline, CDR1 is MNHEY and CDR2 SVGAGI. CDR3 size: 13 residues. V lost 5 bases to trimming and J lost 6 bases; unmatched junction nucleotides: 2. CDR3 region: CASSPGQGAEQYF. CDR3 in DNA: TGTGCCAGCAGTCCGGGACAGGGGGCCGAGCAGTACTTC.

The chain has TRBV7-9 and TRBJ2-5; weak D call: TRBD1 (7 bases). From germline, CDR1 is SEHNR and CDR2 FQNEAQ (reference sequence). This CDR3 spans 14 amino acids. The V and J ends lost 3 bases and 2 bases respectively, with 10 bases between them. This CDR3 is CASSFAGGQETQYF. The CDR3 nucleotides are TGTGCCAGCAGCTTCGCAGGGGGGCAAGAGACCCAGTACTTC.

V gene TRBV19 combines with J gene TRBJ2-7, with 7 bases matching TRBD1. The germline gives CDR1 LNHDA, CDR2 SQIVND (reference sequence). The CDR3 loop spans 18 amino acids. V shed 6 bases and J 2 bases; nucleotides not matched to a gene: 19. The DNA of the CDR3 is TGTGCCAGTAGCCCCCGGACAGGTTTAACCTACTGGGCCTACGAGCAGTACTTC. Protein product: CASSPRTGLTYWAYEQYF.

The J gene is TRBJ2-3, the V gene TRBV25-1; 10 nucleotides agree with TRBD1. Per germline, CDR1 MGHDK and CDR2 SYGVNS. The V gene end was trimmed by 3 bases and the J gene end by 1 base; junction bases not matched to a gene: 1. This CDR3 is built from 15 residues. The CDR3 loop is CASSDGTGGTDTQYF. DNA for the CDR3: TGTGCCAGCAGTGATGGGACAGGGGGCACAGATACGCAGTATTTT.

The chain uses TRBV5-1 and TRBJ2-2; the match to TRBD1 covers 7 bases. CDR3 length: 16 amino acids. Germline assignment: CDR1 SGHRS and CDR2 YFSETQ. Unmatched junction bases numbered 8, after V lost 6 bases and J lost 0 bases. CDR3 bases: TGCGCCAGCACTAGGCCAGGGGGACCGAACACCGGGGAGCTGTTTTTT. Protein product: CASTRPGGPNTGELFF.

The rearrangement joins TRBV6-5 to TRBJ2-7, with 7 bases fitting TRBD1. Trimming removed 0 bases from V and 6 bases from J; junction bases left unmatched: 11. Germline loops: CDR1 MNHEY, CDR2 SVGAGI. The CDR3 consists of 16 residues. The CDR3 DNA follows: TGTGCCAGCAGTTACTCGAAATCAGGGGGAATGGTCGAGCAGTACTTC. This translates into CASSYSKSGGMVEQYF.

The CDR3 loop reads CASSLVREVNTEAFF. For the CDR3, the DNA is TGTGCCAGCAGCTTGGTACGGGAGGTGAACACTGAAGCTTTCTTT. V gene TRBV7-8 combines with J gene TRBJ1-1; no reliable D call. V lost 3 bases to trimming and J lost 0 bases, with 11 bases between them. The CDR3 spans 15 residues. CDR1 is SGHVS, CDR2 FQNEAQ, per germline.

CDR3 residues: CASSLEYGEQFF. The CDR3, as DNA: TGCGCCAGCAGCTTAGAATACGGTGAGCAGTTCTTC. The chain joins TRBV5-1 to TRBJ2-1; no firm D call. The CDR3 spans 12 residues. Germline CDR1 SGHRS, CDR2 YFSETQ. Trimming left V 2 bases short and J 9 bases short, with 9 bases between.

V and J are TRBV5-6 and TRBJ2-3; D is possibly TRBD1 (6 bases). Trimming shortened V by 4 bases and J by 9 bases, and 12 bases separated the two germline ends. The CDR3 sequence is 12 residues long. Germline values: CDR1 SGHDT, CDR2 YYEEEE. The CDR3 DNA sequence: TGTGCCAGCAGCCTGGGGGCGAAAACGCAGTATTTT. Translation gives CASSLGAKTQYF.

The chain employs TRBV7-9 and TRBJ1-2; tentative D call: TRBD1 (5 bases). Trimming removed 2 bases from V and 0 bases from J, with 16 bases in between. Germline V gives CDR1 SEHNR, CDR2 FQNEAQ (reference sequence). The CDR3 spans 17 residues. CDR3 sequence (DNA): TGTGCCAGCAGCTTAATCTTGTACAGGTCGGCTAACTATGGCTACACCTTC. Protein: CASSLILYRSANYGYTF.

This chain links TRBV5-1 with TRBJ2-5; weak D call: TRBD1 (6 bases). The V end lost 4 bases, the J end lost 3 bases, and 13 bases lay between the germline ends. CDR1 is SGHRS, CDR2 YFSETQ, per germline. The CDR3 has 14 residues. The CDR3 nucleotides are TGCGCCAGCAGCAAGCAGGGGTCGAAAGAGACCCAGTACTTC. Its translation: CASSKQGSKETQYF. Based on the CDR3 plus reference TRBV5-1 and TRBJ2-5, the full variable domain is KAGVTQTPRYLIKTRGQQVTLSCSPISGHRSVSWYQQTPGQGLQFLFEYFSETQRNKGNFPGRFSGRQFSNSRSEMNVSTLELGDSALYLCASSKQGSKETQYFGPGTRLLVL.

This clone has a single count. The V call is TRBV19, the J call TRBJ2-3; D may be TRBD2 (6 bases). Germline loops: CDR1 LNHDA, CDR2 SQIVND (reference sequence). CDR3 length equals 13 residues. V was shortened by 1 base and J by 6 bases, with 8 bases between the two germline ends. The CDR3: CASSIGREDTQYF. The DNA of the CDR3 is TGTGCCAGTAGTATAGGGAGGGAGGATACGCAGTATTTT.

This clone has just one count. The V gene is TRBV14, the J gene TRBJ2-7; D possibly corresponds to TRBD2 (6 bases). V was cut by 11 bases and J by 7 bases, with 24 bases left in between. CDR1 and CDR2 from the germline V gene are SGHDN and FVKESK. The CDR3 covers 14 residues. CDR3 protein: CAPFPELSRGEQYF. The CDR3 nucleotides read TGTGCCCCCTTCCCGGAACTGTCGCGGGGAGAGCAGTACTTC. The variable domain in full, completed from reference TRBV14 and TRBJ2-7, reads EAGVTQFPSHSVIEKGQTVTLRCDPISGHDNLYWYRRVMGKEIKFLLHFVKESKQDESGMPNNRFLAERTGGTYSTLKVQPAELEDSGVYFCAPFPELSRGEQYFGPGTRLTVT.

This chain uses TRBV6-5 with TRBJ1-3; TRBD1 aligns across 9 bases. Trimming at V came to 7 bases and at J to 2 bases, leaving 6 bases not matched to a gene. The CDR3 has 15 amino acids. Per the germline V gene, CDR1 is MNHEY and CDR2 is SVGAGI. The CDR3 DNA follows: TGTGCCAGCACCCCCGACAGGGGGGCTGGAAACACCATATATTTT. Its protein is CASTPDRGAGNTIYF.

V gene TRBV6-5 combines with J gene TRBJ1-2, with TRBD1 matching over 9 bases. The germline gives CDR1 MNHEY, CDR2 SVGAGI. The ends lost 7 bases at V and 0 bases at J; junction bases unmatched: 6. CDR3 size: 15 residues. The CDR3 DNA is TGTGCCAGCATGGACAGGGGCTCAGCTAACTATGGCTACACCTTC. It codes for CASMDRGSANYGYTF.

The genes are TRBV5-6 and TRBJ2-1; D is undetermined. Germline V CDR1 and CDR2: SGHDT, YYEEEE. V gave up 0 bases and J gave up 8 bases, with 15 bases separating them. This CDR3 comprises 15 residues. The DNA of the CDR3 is TGTGCCAGCAGCTTGGCCGACTCCCCATACGATGAGCAGTTCTTC. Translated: CASSLADSPYDEQFF.

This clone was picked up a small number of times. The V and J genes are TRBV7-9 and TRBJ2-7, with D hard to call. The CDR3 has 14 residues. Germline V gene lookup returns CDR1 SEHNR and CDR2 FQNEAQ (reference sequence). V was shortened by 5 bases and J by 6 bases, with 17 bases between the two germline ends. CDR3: CASSPEAQRREQYF. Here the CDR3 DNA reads TGTGCCAGCAGCCCCGAGGCCCAACGGCGCGAGCAGTACTTC. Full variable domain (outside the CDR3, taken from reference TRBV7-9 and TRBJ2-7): DTGVSQNPRHKITKRGQNVTFRCDPISEHNRLYWYRQTLGQGPEFLTYFQNEAQLEKSRLLSDRFSAERPKGSFSTLEIQRTEQGDSAMYLCASSPEAQRREQYFGPGTRLTVT.

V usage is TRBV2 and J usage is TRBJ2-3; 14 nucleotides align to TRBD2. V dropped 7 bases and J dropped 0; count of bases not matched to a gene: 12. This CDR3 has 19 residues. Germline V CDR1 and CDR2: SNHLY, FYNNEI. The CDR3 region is CASKSSGTSGGSSTDTQYF. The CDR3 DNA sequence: TGTGCCAGCAAAAGCTCGGGGACTAGCGGGGGATCTAGCACAGATACGCAGTATTTT.

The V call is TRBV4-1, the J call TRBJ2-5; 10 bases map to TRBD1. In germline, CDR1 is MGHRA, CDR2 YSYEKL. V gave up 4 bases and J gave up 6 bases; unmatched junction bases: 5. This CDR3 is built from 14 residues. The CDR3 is CASSLPGQGKTQYF. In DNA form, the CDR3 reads TGCGCCAGCAGCCTACCGGGACAGGGGAAGACCCAGTACTTC.

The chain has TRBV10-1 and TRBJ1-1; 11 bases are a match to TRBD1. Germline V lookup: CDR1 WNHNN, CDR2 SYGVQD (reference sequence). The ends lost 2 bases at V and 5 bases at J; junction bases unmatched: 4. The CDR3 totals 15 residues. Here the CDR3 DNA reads TGCGCCAGCAGTGAGAGGACAGGGGGCAGAACTGAAGCTTTCTTT. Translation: CASSERTGGRTEAFF.

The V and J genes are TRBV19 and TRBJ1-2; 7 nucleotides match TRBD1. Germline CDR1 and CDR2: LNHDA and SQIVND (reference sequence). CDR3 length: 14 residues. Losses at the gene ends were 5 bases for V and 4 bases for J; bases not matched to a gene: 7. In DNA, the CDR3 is TGTGCCAGTAGTGCCTCGGGACAGTCCTATGGCTACACCTTC. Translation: CASSASGQSYGYTF.